These T cell receptor beta chains were read from a single sample in a study of shared clonotypes between healthy human individuals. Method: immunoSEQ multiplex PCR; TCRdb's copy keeps in-frame clones and lacks some. Among 850,000 to 1,200,000 clones listed, roughly 80% were seen once. The specimen was memory CD4+ T cells sorted from blood. Source of these receptors: a man aged 18-30 years in good health. Both conserved end residues are part of each CDR3. A D gene is named only where the DNA matches it firmly. Size is omitted from some rows. Given values are once, few, many or a class for expanded clones.

>TRBV2|.|TRBD1|TRBJ1-1
TGTGCCAGCAGTGGACAGGGGGCAGCCACTGAAGCTTTCTTT
CASSGQGAATEAFF
>TRBV30|.|.|TRBJ1-4
TGTGCCTGGAGGGTTGACGGGGAAAAACTGTTTTTT
CAWRVDGEKLFF
>TRBV4-1|.|.|TRBJ2-7
TGCGCCAGCAGCCCGGACAGGGGAACGAGCGGGAGGGTCCTAGAGAAACCCTACGAGCAGTACTTC
CASSPDRGTSGRVLEKPYEQYF
>TRBV27|.|TRBD1|TRBJ1-6
TGTGCCAGCAGTCAGACAGGGAATTCACCCCTCCACTTT
CASSQTGNSPLHF
>TRBV7-6|few|TRBD2|TRBJ2-1
TGTGCCAGCAGCGTTAGCGGGGGCCGGAATGAGCAGTTCTTC
CASSVSGGRNEQFF
>TRBV27|.|.|TRBJ2-1
TGTGCCAGCAGTACTTATCGGCTTTCCAATGAGCAGTTCTTC
CASSTYRLSNEQFF
>TRBV10-1|once|.|TRBJ1-2
TGCGCCAGCAGTGAGTCACCCTTCTATGGCTACACCTTC
CASSESPFYGYTF
>TRBV30|once|.|TRBJ1-2
TGTGCCTGGAGTGTGCAGTCCGGGAACTATGGCTACACCTTC
CAWSVQSGNYGYTF
>TRBV6-6|once|.|TRBJ2-7
TGTGCCAGCAGTTACCAGGGAATGCGGGACGAGCAGTACTTC
CASSYQGMRDEQYF
>TRBV7-2|.|TRBD2|TRBJ2-1
TGTGCCAGTAGCCTACTAGCGGGGGGGCCCAATGAGCAGTTCTTC
CASSLLAGGPNEQFF
>TRBV19|.|.|TRBJ1-2
TGTGCCAGTAGTATAGGGGGGGCGCAGGCCTCTAACTATGGCTACACCTTC
CASSIGGAQASNYGYTF
>TRBV5-5|few|.|TRBJ2-3
TGTGCCAGCAGCTTGGACGGCGGTCGCACAGATACGCAGTATTTT
CASSLDGGRTDTQYF
>TRBV19|.|.|TRBJ1-2
TGTGCCAGTAGAGGGGCTAACTATGGCTACACCTTC
CASRGANYGYTF
>TRBV21-1|.|.|TRBJ2-5
TGTGCCAGCAGCGAGAGGGAAGAGACCCAGTACTTC
CASSEREETQYF
>TRBV6-1|.|TRBD1|TRBJ2-1
TGTGCCAGCTTGGGACAGGGGGCTTGGGAGCAGTTCTTC
CASLGQGAWEQFF
>TRBV7-2|.|.|TRBJ2-3
TGTGCCAGCAGCTCGGACTATTCAGATACGCAGTATTTT
CASSSDYSDTQYF
>TRBV7-6|.|TRBD1|TRBJ2-7
TGTGCCAGCAGCCAGAGACAGGGGGACTACGAGCAGTACTTC
CASSQRQGDYEQYF
>TRBV2|.|TRBD2|TRBJ2-1
TGTGCCAGCAGTGTACTAGCGGGGGGGCGGGATGAGCAGTTCTTC
CASSVLAGGRDEQFF
>TRBV2|.|TRBD2|TRBJ2-1
TGTGCCAGCAAGTCTAGCGGGGGCTCCTACAATGAGCAGTTCTTC
CASKSSGGSYNEQFF
>TRBV14|.|TRBD2|TRBJ2-3
TGTGCCAGCGGACTAGCGGGCACAGATACGCAGTATTTT
CASGLAGTDTQYF
>TRBV2|.|.|TRBJ2-5
TGTGCCAGCAGTACTAGGCCTCGGGGTGAAGAGACCCAGTACTTC
CASSTRPRGEETQYF
>TRBV10-3|.|.|TRBJ2-7
TGTGCCATCAGTGGGGTCATGGCCTACGAGCAGTACTTC
CAISGVMAYEQYF
>TRBV7-9|few|.|TRBJ1-2
TGTGCCAGCAGCTTAGACACCCCCAACTATGGCTACACCTTC
CASSLDTPNYGYTF
>TRBV5-1|once|.|TRBJ2-7
TGCGCCAGCAGCTTGGGGGGGACCGACGAGCAGTACTTC
CASSLGGTDEQYF
>TRBV7-2|.|.|TRBJ2-5
TGTGCCAGCAGCGGGGGTTTTTGGGAGACCCAGTACTTC
CASSGGFWETQYF
>TRBV5-1|.|TRBD1|TRBJ2-5
TGCGCCAGCAGCGCCGGGACAGGGCTTGAGACCCAGTACTTC
CASSAGTGLETQYF
>TRBV14|.|.|TRBJ1-5
TGTGCCAGCAGTGCTGTAGGGGTTGGTCAGCCCCAGCATTTT
CASSAVGVGQPQHF
>TRBV11-2|.|.|TRBJ1-2
TGTGCCAGCAGCTTTTCTGGTGCGGCAGGGAGGGATGGCTACACCTTC
CASSFSGAAGRDGYTF
>TRBV7-9|.|.|TRBJ2-7
TGTGCCAATCGAATATCCTCCTACGAGCAGTACTTC
CANRISSYEQYF
>TRBV12-2|once|.|TRBJ2-7
TGTGCAAGTCGCTTCCCGGGGGGTTCCTACGAGCAGTACTTC
CASRFPGGSYEQYF
>TRBV30|.|.|TRBJ2-1
TGTGCCTGGAGTGTTCACGGAAATGAGCAGTTCTTC
CAWSVHGNEQFF
>TRBV19|.|.|TRBJ1-1
TGTGCCAGTAGTTCCCCCTCATCGCGTAAGACTGAAGCTTTCTTT
CASSSPSSRKTEAFF
>TRBV9|.|.|TRBJ2-5
TGTGCCAGCAGCGTAGTTGGCGTGGCAGAGACCCAGTACTTC
CASSVVGVAETQYF
>TRBV5-5|.|.|TRBJ1-5
TGTGCCAGCAGCGAGAGGTGGGGGGGCAATCAGCCCCAGCATTTT
CASSERWGGNQPQHF
>TRBV18|.|TRBD2|TRBJ2-1
TGTGCCAGCTCACTGGGACTAGCGGGAGTCGATGAGCAGTTCTTC
CASSLGLAGVDEQFF
>TRBV27|.|.|TRBJ2-7
TGTGCCAGCAGTCCGATAGACAGTCCTAGCTCCTACGAGCAGTACTTC
CASSPIDSPSSYEQYF
>TRBV29-1|.|.|TRBJ2-7
TGCAGCGTTGTAGGGCAGGGCGACGAGCAGTACTTC
CSVVGQGDEQYF
>TRBV5-6|.|TRBD1|TRBJ1-6
TGTGCCAGCAGCGGAGCAGGACAGGGGAATTCACCCCTCCACTTT
CASSGAGQGNSPLHF
>TRBV19|.|.|TRBJ1-1
TGTGCCAGTTCCCTTGGTAACACTGAAGCTTTCTTT
CASSLGNTEAFF
>TRBV27|.|TRBD1|TRBJ1-2
TGTGCCAGCAGTTTCCTCGGACAGGGCGAGGTCTACACCTTC
CASSFLGQGEVYTF
>TRBV7-9|.|TRBD1|TRBJ1-1
TGTGCCAGCAGGGCTCCCGGGACAGGGAACACTGAAGCTTTCTTT
CASRAPGTGNTEAFF
>TRBV7-2|.|.|TRBJ1-1
TGTGCCAGCACCACCGGGGGGGTAAACACTGAAGCTTTCTTT
CASTTGGVNTEAFF
>TRBV6-1|.|.|TRBJ2-7
TGTGCCAGCAGTGAAGCCGATACTAGGATCTACGAGCAGTACTTC
CASSEADTRIYEQYF
>TRBV2|.|.|TRBJ1-6
TGTGCCAGCAGTGAGGCGAGCTCCTATAATTCACCCCTCCACTTT
CASSEASSYNSPLHF